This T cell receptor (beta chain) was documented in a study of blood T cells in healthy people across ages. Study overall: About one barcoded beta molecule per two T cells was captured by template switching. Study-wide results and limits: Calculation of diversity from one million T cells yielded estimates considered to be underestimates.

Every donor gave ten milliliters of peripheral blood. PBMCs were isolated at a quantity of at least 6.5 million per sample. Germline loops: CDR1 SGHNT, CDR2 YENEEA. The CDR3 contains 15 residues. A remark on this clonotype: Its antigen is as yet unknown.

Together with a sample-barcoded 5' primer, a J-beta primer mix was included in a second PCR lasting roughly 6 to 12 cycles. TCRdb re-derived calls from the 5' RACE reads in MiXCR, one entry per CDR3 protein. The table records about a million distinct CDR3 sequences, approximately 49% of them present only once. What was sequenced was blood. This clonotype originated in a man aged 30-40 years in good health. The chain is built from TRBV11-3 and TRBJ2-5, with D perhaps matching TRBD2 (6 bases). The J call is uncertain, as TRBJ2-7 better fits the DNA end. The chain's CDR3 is CASRTGDHSSYEQYF. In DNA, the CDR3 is TGTGCCAGCCGAACGGGGGACCATTCATCCTACGAGCAGTACTTC.